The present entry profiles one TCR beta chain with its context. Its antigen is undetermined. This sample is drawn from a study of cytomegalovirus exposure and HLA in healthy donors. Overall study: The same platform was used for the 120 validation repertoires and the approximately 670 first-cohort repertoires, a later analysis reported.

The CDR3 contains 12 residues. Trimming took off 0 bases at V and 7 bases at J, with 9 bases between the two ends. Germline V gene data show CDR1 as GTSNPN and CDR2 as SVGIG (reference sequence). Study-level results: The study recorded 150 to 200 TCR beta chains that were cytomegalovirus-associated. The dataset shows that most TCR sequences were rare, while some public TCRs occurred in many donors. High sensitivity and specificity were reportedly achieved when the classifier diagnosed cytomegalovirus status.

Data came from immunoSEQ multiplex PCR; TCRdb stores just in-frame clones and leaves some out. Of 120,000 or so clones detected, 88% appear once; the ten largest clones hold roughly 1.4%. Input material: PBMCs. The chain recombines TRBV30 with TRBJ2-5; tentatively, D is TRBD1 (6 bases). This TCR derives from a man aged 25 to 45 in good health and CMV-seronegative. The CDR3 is CAWSVGAATQYF. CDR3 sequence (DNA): TGTGCCTGGAGTGTGGGGGCGGCGACCCAGTACTTC.